This is a list of T cell receptor beta chains from one sample in a study of blood T cell repertoires in COVID-19. Using immunoSEQ multiplex PCR, the repertoire was profiled, and TCRdb retains in-frame clones only, with some absent. Among roughly 230,000 clones, 84% were seen once, and the ten largest hold 10%. The material sequenced was peripheral blood. These receptors all come from a woman over 75 with COVID-19, enrolled during active disease. Each CDR3 is given with its conserved first and last residue. The order of the fields is clone size, D gene, J gene, V gene, CDR3 DNA, CDR3 protein. D genes are given only for firm matches. Size is stated for part of the rows, as once, few or many counts, or as a class when the clone is expanded.

abundance: -; d_gene: TRBD2; j_gene: TRBJ2-7; v_gene: TRBV6-1; CDR3nt: TGTGCCAGCAGTGCCGGGACTAGCGGGGGGAGCTCCTACGAGCAGTACTTC; CDR3aa: CASSAGTSGGSSYEQYF
abundance: -; d_gene: -; j_gene: TRBJ2-7; v_gene: TRBV14; CDR3nt: TGTGCCAGCAGCCACTTTTATGAGCAGTACTTC; CDR3aa: CASSHFYEQYF
abundance: once; d_gene: TRBD1; j_gene: TRBJ2-2; v_gene: TRBV27; CDR3nt: TGTGCCAGCAGTGTTTCCGGGACAGCGAACACCGGGGAGCTGTTTTTT; CDR3aa: CASSVSGTANTGELFF
abundance: -; d_gene: -; j_gene: TRBJ1-6; v_gene: TRBV5-4; CDR3nt: TGTGCCAGCAGCTTGGTCCTAGAGTTTGAATCACCCCTCCACTTT; CDR3aa: CASSLVLEFESPLHF
abundance: -; d_gene: TRBD1; j_gene: TRBJ1-4; v_gene: TRBV28; CDR3nt: TGTGCCAGCAGTTTATTGTCCGGGGGACAGAGAATGAAAGGACTGTTTTTT; CDR3aa: CASSLLSGGQRMKGLFF
abundance: -; d_gene: TRBD1; j_gene: TRBJ1-1; v_gene: TRBV27; CDR3nt: TGTGCCAGCAGTTTATCGGGACAGGGGGCACCGCGAGCTTTCTTT; CDR3aa: CASSLSGQGAPRAFF
abundance: -; d_gene: -; j_gene: TRBJ1-3; v_gene: TRBV7-2; CDR3nt: TGTGCCAGCAGCCGCCGCGCCCGGTTCTCTGGAAACACCATATATTTT; CDR3aa: CASSRRARFSGNTIYF
abundance: -; d_gene: -; j_gene: TRBJ1-4; v_gene: TRBV2; CDR3nt: TGTGCCAGCAGTGAAGCGCGGAGTACAGGGATGGCTAATGAAAAACTGTTTTTT; CDR3aa: CASSEARSTGMANEKLFF
abundance: -; d_gene: TRBD1; j_gene: TRBJ1-1; v_gene: TRBV28; CDR3nt: TGTGCCAGAAGGGACAGGGGGCTTAACACTGAAGCTTTCTTT; CDR3aa: CARRDRGLNTEAFF
abundance: -; d_gene: TRBD1; j_gene: TRBJ2-5; v_gene: TRBV27; CDR3nt: TGTGCCAGCAGTTCCGACAGGGGAGGGACCCAGTACTTC; CDR3aa: CASSSDRGGTQYF
abundance: -; d_gene: TRBD1; j_gene: TRBJ1-5; v_gene: TRBV19; CDR3nt: TGTGCCAGTACCGATGCCGGGACAGGGAATCAGCCCCAGCATTTT; CDR3aa: CASTDAGTGNQPQHF
abundance: -; d_gene: -; j_gene: TRBJ1-5; v_gene: TRBV3-1/TRBV3-2; CDR3nt: TGTGCCAGCAGCCAAGCAGGACAGTTCAATCAGCCCCAGCATTTT; CDR3aa: CASSQAGQFNQPQHF
abundance: -; d_gene: -; j_gene: TRBJ1-4; v_gene: TRBV28; CDR3nt: TGTGCCAGCAGTTCCGGGACAAGTAATGAAAAACTGTTTTTT; CDR3aa: CASSSGTSNEKLFF
abundance: -; d_gene: TRBD2; j_gene: TRBJ2-5; v_gene: TRBV9; CDR3nt: TGTGCCAGCAGCGTAGCTGGAGCGGGGGGGCCGGGAGAGACCCAGTACTTC; CDR3aa: CASSVAGAGGPGETQYF
abundance: -; d_gene: -; j_gene: TRBJ1-5; v_gene: TRBV4-2; CDR3nt: TGTGCCAGCAGCCAAGGTGTAGATAGCAATCAGCCCCAGCATTTT; CDR3aa: CASSQGVDSNQPQHF
abundance: -; d_gene: -; j_gene: TRBJ1-1; v_gene: TRBV5-4; CDR3nt: TGTGCCAGCAGCTTTTGGGCGAACACTGAAGCTTTCTTT; CDR3aa: CASSFWANTEAFF
abundance: -; d_gene: TRBD1; j_gene: TRBJ1-2; v_gene: TRBV6-4; CDR3nt: TGTGCCAGCAGCCCTGGGACAGGGACTTATGGCTACACCTTC; CDR3aa: CASSPGTGTYGYTF
abundance: -; d_gene: TRBD1; j_gene: TRBJ2-6; v_gene: TRBV27; CDR3nt: TGTGCCAGCGGAGAACAGGGGTCCGCGAGCTCTGGGGCCAACGTCCTGACTTTC; CDR3aa: CASGEQGSASSGANVLTF